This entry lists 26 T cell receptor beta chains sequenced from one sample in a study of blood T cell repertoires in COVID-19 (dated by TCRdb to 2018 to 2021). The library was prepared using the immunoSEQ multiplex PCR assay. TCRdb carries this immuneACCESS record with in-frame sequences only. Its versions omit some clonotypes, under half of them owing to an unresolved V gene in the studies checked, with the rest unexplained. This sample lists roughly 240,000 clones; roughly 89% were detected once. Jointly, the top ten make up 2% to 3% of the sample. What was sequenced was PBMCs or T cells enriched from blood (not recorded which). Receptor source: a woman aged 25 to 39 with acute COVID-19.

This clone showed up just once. The CDR3 DNA sequence: TGTGCCAGCACCGACACCCGGGGAAACTATGGCTACACCTTC. Translation gives CASTDTRGNYGYTF. The chain combines TRBV2 with TRBJ1-2; no reliable D call. Per germline, CDR1 SNHLY and CDR2 FYNNEI. V was pared by 7 bases and J by 2 bases, with 14 bases between. The CDR3 has 14 amino acids.

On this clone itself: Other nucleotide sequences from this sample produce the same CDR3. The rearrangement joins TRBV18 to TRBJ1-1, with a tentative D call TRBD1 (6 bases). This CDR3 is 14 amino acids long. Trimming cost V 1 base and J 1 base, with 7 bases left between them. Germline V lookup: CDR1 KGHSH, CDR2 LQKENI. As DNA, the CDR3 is TGTGCCAGCTCACCACGACAGGAGAACACTGAAGCTTTCTTT. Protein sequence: CASSPRQENTEAFF.

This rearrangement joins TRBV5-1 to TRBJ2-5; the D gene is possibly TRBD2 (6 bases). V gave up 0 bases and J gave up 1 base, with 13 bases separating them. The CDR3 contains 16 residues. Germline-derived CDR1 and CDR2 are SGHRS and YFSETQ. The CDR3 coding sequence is TGCGCCAGCAGCTTGGTTTCGGGAGAAATCCAAGAGACCCAGTACTTC. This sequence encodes CASSLVSGEIQETQYF.

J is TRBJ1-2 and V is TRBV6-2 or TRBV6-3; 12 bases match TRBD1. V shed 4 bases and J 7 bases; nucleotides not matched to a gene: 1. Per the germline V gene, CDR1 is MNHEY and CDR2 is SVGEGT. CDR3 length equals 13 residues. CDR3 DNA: TGTGCCAGCAGTTGGGGACAGGGGGCTGGCTACACCTTC. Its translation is CASSWGQGAGYTF.

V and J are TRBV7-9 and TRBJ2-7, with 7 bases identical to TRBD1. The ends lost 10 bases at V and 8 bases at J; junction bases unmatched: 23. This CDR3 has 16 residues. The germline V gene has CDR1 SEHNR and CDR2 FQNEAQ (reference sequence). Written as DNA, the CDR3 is TGTGCCATCCCACCCCAGGAGGCCGGGACAGCCGACCAGCAGTACTTC. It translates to CAIPPQEAGTADQQYF.

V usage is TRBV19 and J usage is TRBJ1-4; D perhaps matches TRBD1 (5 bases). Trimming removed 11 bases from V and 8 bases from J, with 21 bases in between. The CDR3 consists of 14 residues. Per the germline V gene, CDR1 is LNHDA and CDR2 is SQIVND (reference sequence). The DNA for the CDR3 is TGTGCCTCGGGTTCAGGCAGGGAAAACGAAAAACTGTTTTTT. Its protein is CASGSGRENEKLFF.

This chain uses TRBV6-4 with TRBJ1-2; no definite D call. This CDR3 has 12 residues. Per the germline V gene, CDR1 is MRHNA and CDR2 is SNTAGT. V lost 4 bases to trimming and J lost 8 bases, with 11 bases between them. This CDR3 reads CASSGQAGGYTF. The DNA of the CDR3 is TGTGCCAGCAGTGGGCAGGCGGGGGGCTACACCTTC.

The CDR3 loop reads CASSLGFSGGTEAFF. The CDR3 DNA is TGTGCCAGCAGCTTAGGGTTCTCGGGGGGGACTGAAGCTTTCTTT. The chain employs TRBV5-5 and TRBJ1-1; the D gene is possibly TRBD1 (5 bases). The germline V gene has CDR1 SGHKS and CDR2 YYEKEE (reference sequence). This CDR3 is 15 amino acids long. The V end was cut by 2 bases, the J end by 5 bases, with 16 bases between.

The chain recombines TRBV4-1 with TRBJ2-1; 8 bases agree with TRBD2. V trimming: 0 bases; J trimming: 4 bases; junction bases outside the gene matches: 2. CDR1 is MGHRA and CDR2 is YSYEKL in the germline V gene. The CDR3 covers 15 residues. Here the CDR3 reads CASSQDQRGYNEQFF. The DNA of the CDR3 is TGCGCCAGCAGCCAAGATCAGCGGGGGTACAATGAGCAGTTCTTC.

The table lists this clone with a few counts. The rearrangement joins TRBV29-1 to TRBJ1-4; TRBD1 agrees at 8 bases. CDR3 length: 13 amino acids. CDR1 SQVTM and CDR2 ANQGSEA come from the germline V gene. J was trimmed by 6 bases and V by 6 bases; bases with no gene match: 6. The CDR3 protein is CSVPGTGDEKLFF. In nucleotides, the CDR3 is TGCAGCGTCCCCGGGACAGGTGATGAAAAACTGTTTTTT.

The chain's CDR3 is CASSNRVGTEAFF. In DNA, the CDR3 is TGTGCCAGCAGTAACAGGGTTGGCACTGAAGCTTTCTTT. The chain links TRBV6-2 or TRBV6-3 to TRBJ1-1; D possibly corresponds to TRBD1 (6 bases). This CDR3 is built from 13 residues. V lost 5 bases and J lost 4, with 11 bases in between. Per the germline V gene, CDR1 is MNHEY and CDR2 is SVGEGT.

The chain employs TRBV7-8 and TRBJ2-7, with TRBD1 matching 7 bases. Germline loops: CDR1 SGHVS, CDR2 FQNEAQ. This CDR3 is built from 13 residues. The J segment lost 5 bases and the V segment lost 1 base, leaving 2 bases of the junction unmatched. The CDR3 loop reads CASSLGQGDEQYF. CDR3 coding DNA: TGTGCCAGCAGCTTAGGACAGGGCGACGAGCAGTACTTC.

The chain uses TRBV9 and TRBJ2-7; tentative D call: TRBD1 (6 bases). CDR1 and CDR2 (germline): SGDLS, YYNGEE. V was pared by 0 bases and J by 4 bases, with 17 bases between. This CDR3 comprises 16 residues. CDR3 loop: CASSVGPQGWGYEQYF. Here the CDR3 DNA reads TGTGCCAGCAGCGTAGGTCCACAGGGATGGGGGTACGAGCAGTACTTC.

The CDR3 nucleotides read TGTGCCAGCAGCTTCCCGACAGGGGGCTTTGAGAACACTGAAGCTTTCTTT. Translating it yields CASSFPTGGFENTEAFF. This rearrangement joins TRBV5-4 to TRBJ1-1; 10 bases agree with TRBD1. The CDR3 length is 17 residues. Germline values: CDR1 SGHNT, CDR2 YYREEE (reference sequence). J lost 1 base, V lost 2 bases, and 8 bases had no gene match.

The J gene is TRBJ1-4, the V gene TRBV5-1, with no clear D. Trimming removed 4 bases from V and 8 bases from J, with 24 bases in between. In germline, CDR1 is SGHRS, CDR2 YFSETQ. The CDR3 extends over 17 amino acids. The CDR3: CASSATLGEEWGEKLFF. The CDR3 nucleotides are TGCGCCAGCAGCGCGACTCTCGGGGAGGAATGGGGAGAAAAACTGTTTTTT.

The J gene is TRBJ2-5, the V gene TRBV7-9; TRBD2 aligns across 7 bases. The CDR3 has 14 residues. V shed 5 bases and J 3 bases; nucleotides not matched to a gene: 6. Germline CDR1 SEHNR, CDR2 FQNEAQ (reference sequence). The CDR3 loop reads CASSGGGEEETQYF. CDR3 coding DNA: TGTGCCAGCAGCGGTGGGGGGGAGGAAGAGACCCAGTACTTC.

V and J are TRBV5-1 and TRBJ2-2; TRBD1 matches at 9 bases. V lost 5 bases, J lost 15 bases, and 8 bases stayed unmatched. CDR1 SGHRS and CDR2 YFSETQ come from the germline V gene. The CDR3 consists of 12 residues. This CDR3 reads CASRVGTGPLFF. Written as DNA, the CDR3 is TGCGCCAGCAGAGTAGGGACAGGGCCCTTGTTTTTT.

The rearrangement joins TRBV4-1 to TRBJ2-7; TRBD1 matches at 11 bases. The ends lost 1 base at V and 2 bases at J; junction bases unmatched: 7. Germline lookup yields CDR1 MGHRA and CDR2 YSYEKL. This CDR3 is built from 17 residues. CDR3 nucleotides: TGCGCCAGCAGCCAAGGTGGGGACAGGGGGTATCCCTACGAGCAGTACTTC. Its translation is CASSQGGDRGYPYEQYF.

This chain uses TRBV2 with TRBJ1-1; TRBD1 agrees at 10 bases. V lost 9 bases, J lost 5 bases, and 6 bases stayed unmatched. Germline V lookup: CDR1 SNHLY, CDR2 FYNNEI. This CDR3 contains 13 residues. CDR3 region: CASRQGARTEAFF. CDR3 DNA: TGTGCCAGTCGACAGGGGGCCAGAACTGAAGCTTTCTTT.

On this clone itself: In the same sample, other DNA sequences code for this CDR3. The CDR3 sequence: CAWSVLYGYTF. CDR3 in DNA: TGTGCCTGGAGTGTACTCTATGGCTACACCTTC. The chain joins TRBV30 to TRBJ1-2; unclear D gene. V lost 0 bases to trimming and J lost 4 bases, with 3 bases between them. Germline CDR1 GTSNPN, CDR2 SVGIG (reference sequence). This CDR3 has 11 residues.

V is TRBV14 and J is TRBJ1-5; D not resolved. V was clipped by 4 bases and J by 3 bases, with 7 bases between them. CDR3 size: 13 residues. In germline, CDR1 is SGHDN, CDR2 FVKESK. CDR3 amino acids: CASSPGFNQPQHF. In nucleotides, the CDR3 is TGTGCCAGCAGCCCGGGATTCAATCAGCCCCAGCATTTT.

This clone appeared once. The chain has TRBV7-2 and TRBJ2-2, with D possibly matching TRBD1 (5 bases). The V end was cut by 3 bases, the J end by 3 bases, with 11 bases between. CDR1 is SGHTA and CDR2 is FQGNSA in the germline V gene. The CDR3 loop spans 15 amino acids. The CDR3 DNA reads TGTGCCAGCAGCTTGAGCAGGGTTCACACCGGGGAGCTGTTTTTT. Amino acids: CASSLSRVHTGELFF.

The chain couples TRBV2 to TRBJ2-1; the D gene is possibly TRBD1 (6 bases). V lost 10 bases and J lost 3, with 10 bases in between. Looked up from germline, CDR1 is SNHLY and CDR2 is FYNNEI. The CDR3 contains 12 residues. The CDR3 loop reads CATTGNYNEQFF. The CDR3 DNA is TGTGCCACCACAGGGAACTACAATGAGCAGTTCTTC.

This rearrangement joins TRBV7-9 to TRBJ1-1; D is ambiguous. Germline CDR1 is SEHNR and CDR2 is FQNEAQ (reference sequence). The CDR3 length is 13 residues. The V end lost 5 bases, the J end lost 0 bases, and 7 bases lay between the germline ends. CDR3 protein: CASSRDMNTEAFF. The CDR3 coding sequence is TGTGCCAGCAGCCGAGACATGAACACTGAAGCTTTCTTT.

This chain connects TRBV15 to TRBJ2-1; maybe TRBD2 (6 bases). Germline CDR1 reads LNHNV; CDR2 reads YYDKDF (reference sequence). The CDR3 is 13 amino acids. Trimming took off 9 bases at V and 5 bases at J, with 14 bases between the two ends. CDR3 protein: CATRGASDNEQFF. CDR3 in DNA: TGTGCCACGCGCGGGGCTAGCGACAATGAGCAGTTCTTC.

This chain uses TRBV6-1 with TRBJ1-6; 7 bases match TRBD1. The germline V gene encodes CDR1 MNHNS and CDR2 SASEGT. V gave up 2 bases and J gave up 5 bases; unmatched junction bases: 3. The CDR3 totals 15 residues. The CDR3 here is CASSEKDRNNSPLHF. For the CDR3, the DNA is TGTGCCAGCAGTGAAAAGGACAGGAATAATTCACCCCTCCACTTT.